The clone carrying this T cell receptor beta chain was picked up a small number of times. The target antigen is unknown. The germline V and J ends were trimmed by 6 bases and 7 bases, with 12 bases remaining between them. Germline V gene data show CDR1 as SGHTA and CDR2 as FQGTGA. The CDR3 covers 13 residues. This sample was included in a study of response to subunit inactivated influenza vaccine. Study-wide results and caveats: It was suggested by the authors that few new T cells are recruited by each seasonal influenza vaccination.

TCRdb reanalysed the RT-PCR reads using MiXCR and keeps one entry per CDR3 protein. The sample holds hundreds of thousands of distinct CDR3 sequences, 12% seen once. The input for sequencing was PBMCs from blood, taken on the day of vaccination. This sequence joins TRBV7-3 and TRBJ2-2; a possible D gene is TRBD1 (5 bases). The receptor's source is a middle-aged man who received an inactivated influenza vaccine. CDR3 sequence reads: CASSSQEIGELFF. The CDR3 nucleotides read TGTGCCAGCAGTTCACAGGAGATCGGGGAGCTGTTTTTT.